Listed below are T cell receptor beta chains from one sample, sequenced in a study of blood T cell repertoires in COVID-19. Clones were read by immunoSEQ multiplex PCR, and TCRdb kept only the in-frame ones, dropping some. The data hold about 250,000 clones, with 70% to 90% observed a single time. The sample comprised PBMCs or T cells enriched from blood (not recorded which). The source of these receptors is a man aged 18 to 29 who had recovered from COVID-19. CDR3s include the opening cysteine and the closing phenylalanine or tryptophan. The D gene is left open where the match is weak. Size is omitted from some rows. Given values are once, few, many or a class for expanded clones.

>TRBD1|TRBJ1-5|15|-|TRBV2
CASTRTGDGNQPQHF
TGTGCCAGCACCAGGACAGGGGACGGCAATCAGCCCCAGCATTTT
>-|TRBJ1-1|14|-|TRBV7-8
CASSLGSGNTEAFF
TGTGCCAGCAGCTTAGGTTCGGGGAACACTGAAGCTTTCTTT
>-|TRBJ1-4|13|-|TRBV5-5
CASSLVWTEKLFF
TGTGCCAGCAGCTTGGTTTGGACAGAAAAACTGTTTTTT
>TRBD1|TRBJ2-3|14|-|TRBV7-2
CASSWDRNTDTQYF
TGTGCCAGCAGCTGGGACAGGAACACAGATACGCAGTATTTT
>TRBD1|TRBJ1-5|17|-|TRBV2
CASRGDGTGLLNQPQHF
TGTGCCAGCAGGGGGGACGGGACAGGGCTTCTCAATCAGCCCCAGCATTTT
>TRBD1|TRBJ2-7|16|-|TRBV7-2
CASSLVVDRGKYEQYF
TGTGCCAGCAGCTTAGTAGTGGACAGGGGTAAATACGAGCAGTACTTC
>-|TRBJ1-4|15|-|TRBV7-6
CASSFSRVVGEKLFF
TGTGCCAGCAGCTTTAGCAGGGTCGTCGGAGAAAAACTGTTTTTT
>-|TRBJ2-3|16|-|TRBV7-9
CASSPSVMSSADTQYF
TGTGCCAGCAGTCCCAGCGTGATGAGTTCCGCAGATACGCAGTATTTT
>TRBD1|TRBJ2-3|15|-|TRBV9
CASSVGTGAMDTQYF
TGTGCCAGCAGCGTCGGGACAGGGGCGATGGATACGCAGTATTTT
>-|TRBJ2-1|16|-|TRBV11-2
CASSVHRDWPYNEQFF
TGTGCCAGCAGCGTTCACCGGGACTGGCCCTACAATGAGCAGTTCTTC
>-|TRBJ2-1|14|-|TRBV18
CASSPGQKQGEQFF
TGTGCCAGCTCACCGGGTCAGAAGCAGGGTGAGCAGTTCTTC
>-|TRBJ1-5|13|-|TRBV28
CASSSYSRQPQHF
TGTGCCAGCAGTTCGTACTCACGTCAGCCCCAGCATTTT
>-|TRBJ1-1|19|-|TRBV19
CASSIGIGRPGGENTEAFF
TGTGCCAGTAGTATCGGGATTGGCAGGCCTGGCGGTGAAAACACTGAAGCTTTCTTT
>TRBD1|TRBJ2-1|15|-|TRBV5-1
CASSQPGQGYNEQFF
TGCGCCAGCAGCCAACCGGGACAGGGGTACAATGAGCAGTTCTTC
>TRBD1|TRBJ1-2|17|few|TRBV6-1
CASSEALIPTGGDGYTF
TGTGCCAGCAGTGAAGCCCTAATCCCCACAGGGGGCGATGGCTACACCTTC
>-|TRBJ1-6|15|-|TRBV5-4
CASSLEKGLGSPLHF
TGTGCCAGCAGCTTGGAGAAGGGGCTTGGTTCACCCCTCCACTTT
>TRBD2|TRBJ2-3|18|-|TRBV3-1/TRBV3-2
CASSPVGSGRASTDTQYF
TGTGCCAGCAGCCCAGTGGGCAGCGGGAGGGCGAGCACAGATACGCAGTATTTT
>-|TRBJ1-5|12|-|TRBV2
CASNDPNQPQHF
TGTGCCAGCAATGACCCAAATCAGCCCCAGCATTTT
>TRBD2|TRBJ2-1|14|-|TRBV5-1
CASSLGGRFNEQFF
TGCGCCAGCAGCTTGGGCGGGAGGTTCAATGAGCAGTTCTTC
>-|TRBJ1-6|11|-|TRBV12-3/TRBV12-4
CASSSRGPLHF
TGTGCCAGCAGTTCAAGGGGCCCCCTCCACTTT
>-|TRBJ2-5|15|-|TRBV18
CASSPPSGAGETQYF
TGTGCCAGCTCACCACCGTCAGGGGCCGGTGAGACCCAGTACTTC
>-|TRBJ2-1|15|-|TRBV6-5
CASSYNGLGYNEQFF
TGTGCCAGCAGTTATAACGGACTGGGGTACAATGAGCAGTTCTTC
>-|TRBJ1-1|13|-|TRBV11-2
CASTLGGAVRSFF
TGTGCCAGCACCCTGGGGGGGGCAGTCAGATCTTTCTTT
>-|TRBJ1-1|13|-|TRBV10-3
CAITTGTNTEAFF
TGTGCCATCACTACAGGGACGAACACTGAAGCTTTCTTT
>-|TRBJ2-1|14|-|TRBV18
CASSPTQGFNEQFF
TGTGCCAGCTCACCAACCCAGGGCTTCAATGAGCAGTTCTTC
>TRBD1|TRBJ2-3|15|once|TRBV2
CASSLRDRSTDTQYF
TGTGCCAGCAGCCTCCGGGACAGGAGCACAGATACGCAGTATTTT
>TRBD1|TRBJ2-2|16|-|TRBV7-3
CASSPRQGGNTGELFF
TGTGCCAGCAGCCCCCGACAGGGGGGAAACACCGGGGAGCTGTTTTTT
>TRBD1|TRBJ1-2|13|-|TRBV2
CASRAGGRYGYTF
TGTGCCAGCAGAGCAGGGGGCCGCTATGGCTACACCTTC
>-|TRBJ1-1|15|-|TRBV4-1
CASSPLGRGNTEAFF
TGCGCCAGCAGCCCATTAGGACGGGGGAACACTGAAGCTTTCTTT
>-|TRBJ2-5|18|many|TRBV2
CASSEAWAGPLIQETQYF
TGTGCCAGCAGTGAAGCTTGGGCGGGGCCGCTCATCCAAGAGACCCAGTACTTC
>-|TRBJ2-7|14|few|TRBV19
CASSILGGGYEQYF
TGTGCCAGTAGTATCCTCGGGGGAGGCTACGAGCAGTACTTC
>-|TRBJ2-2|14|-|TRBV6-5
CASSLLRGVGELFF
TGTGCCAGCAGCCTACTCCGGGGAGTCGGGGAGCTGTTTTTT
>-|TRBJ2-7|13|once|TRBV6-5
CAIRGQNVYEQYF
TGTGCCATACGAGGACAAAACGTTTACGAGCAGTACTTC
>TRBD2|TRBJ2-3|16|-|TRBV7-9
CASSLILAGPTDTQYF
TGTGCCAGCAGCTTAATCCTAGCGGGTCCCACAGATACGCAGTATTTT
>TRBD1|TRBJ1-6|21|-|TRBV3-1/TRBV3-2
CASSHRDRVSGMSSYNSPLHF
TGTGCCAGCAGCCACCGGGACAGGGTCTCCGGTATGAGCTCCTATAATTCACCCCTCCACTTT
>-|TRBJ1-4|14|-|TRBV4-1
CASSQLGSNEKLFF
TGCGCCAGCAGCCAGCTGGGCAGTAATGAAAAACTGTTTTTT
>TRBD1|TRBJ1-1|15|once|TRBV11-3
CASSRTGDKNTEAFF
TGTGCCAGCAGCCGGACAGGAGATAAGAACACTGAAGCTTTCTTT
>-|TRBJ2-2|13|-|TRBV29-1
CSTQTTWTGELFF
TGCAGCACCCAGACAACCTGGACCGGGGAGCTGTTTTTT
>-|TRBJ1-3|12|-|TRBV6-5
CASRSSGNTIYF
TGTGCCAGTAGAAGCTCTGGAAACACCATATATTTT
>-|TRBJ2-2|16|-|TRBV5-1
CASSAEGGVDTGELFF
TGCGCCAGCAGCGCCGAGGGTGGGGTCGACACCGGGGAGCTGTTTTTT
>TRBD1|TRBJ1-2|13|-|TRBV29-1
CSVRQGLVYGYTF
TGCAGCGTTCGACAGGGTTTGGTATATGGCTACACCTTC
>-|TRBJ1-5|15|few|TRBV27
CASSLSWGVEQPQHF
TGTGCCAGCAGTTTATCGTGGGGGGTGGAGCAGCCCCAGCATTTT
>TRBD2|TRBJ2-1|16|-|TRBV5-1
CASSERSGGVGNEQFF
TGCGCCAGCAGCGAGCGTAGCGGGGGGGTTGGGAATGAGCAGTTCTTC
>-|TRBJ2-3|16|-|TRBV6-6
CASSYSGPISTDTQYF
TGTGCCAGCAGTTACTCGGGCCCCATTAGCACAGATACGCAGTATTTT
>-|TRBJ1-1|13|-|TRBV5-6
CASSPLNSAEAFF
TGTGCCAGCAGCCCACTTAACAGTGCTGAAGCTTTCTTT
>TRBD2|TRBJ2-1|16|-|TRBV27
CASSLFSGSPYNEQFF
TGTGCCAGCAGTTTATTCAGCGGGAGTCCCTACAATGAGCAGTTCTTC
>-|TRBJ2-7|14|-|TRBV18
CASSPPDRSGEQYF
TGTGCCAGCTCACCTCCGGACCGATCGGGGGAGCAGTACTTC
>TRBD1|TRBJ1-2|16|-|TRBV10-2
CASGRVGTGDLYGYTF
TGCGCCAGCGGACGGGTAGGGACAGGGGATCTCTATGGCTACACCTTC
>TRBD2|TRBJ2-7|14|-|TRBV11-3
CASSLAGLVREQYF
TGTGCCAGCAGCTTAGCGGGACTAGTGCGGGAGCAGTACTTC
>-|TRBJ1-2|14|-|TRBV2
CASSREIMDYGYTF
TGTGCCAGCAGCAGGGAAATTATGGACTATGGCTACACCTTC
>TRBD1|TRBJ1-6|14|-|TRBV7-9
CASSRDSVSSPLHF
TGTGCCAGCAGCCGGGACAGTGTGAGTTCACCCCTCCACTTT
>TRBD1|TRBJ1-5|13|-|TRBV2
CASSRQGNQPQHF
TGTGCCAGCAGTCGACAGGGGAATCAGCCCCAGCATTTT
>TRBD2|TRBJ2-5|16|-|TRBV10-1
CASSAQLAGGRETQYF
TGCGCCAGCAGTGCGCAACTAGCGGGAGGGCGAGAGACCCAGTACTTC